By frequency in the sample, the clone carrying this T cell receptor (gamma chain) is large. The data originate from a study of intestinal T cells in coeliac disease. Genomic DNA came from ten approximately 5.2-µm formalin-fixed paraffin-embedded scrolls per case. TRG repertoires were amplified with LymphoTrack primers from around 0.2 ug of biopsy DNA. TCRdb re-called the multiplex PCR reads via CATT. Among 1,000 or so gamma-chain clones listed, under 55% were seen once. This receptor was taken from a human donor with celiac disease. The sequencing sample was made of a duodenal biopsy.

The CDR3: CAAWDRHLWYKKLF. The CDR3 DNA reads as TGTGCTGCGTGGGATCGGCATTTATGGTATAAGAAACTCTTT. This chain connects TRGV10 to TRGJ1 or TRGJ2. TRGV10 is noted as an ORF with a role that remains uncertain. The V and J ends lost 8 bases and 7 bases, in that order; junction bases with no gene match: 15. This CDR3 comprises 14 residues.